Listed below are T cell receptor beta chains from one sample, sequenced in a study. TCRdb itself ran the 5' RACE reads through MiXCR, one entry per CDR3 protein. The repertoire holds roughly 54,000 distinct CDR3 sequences, with over 15% as singletons. The sequenced sample was naive CD4+ T cells sorted from blood. The receptors originated from a female donor with breast cancer. The CDR3 runs from the conserved cysteine through the conserved F or W. Each record gives: J gene, D gene, V gene, clone size, CDR3 protein, CDR3 DNA. D genes are given only for firm matches. For some rows the clone size is stated as once, few or many, or as a class when expanded; others skip it.

j_gene: TRBJ2-7
d_gene: -
v_gene: TRBV12-3/TRBV12-4
abundance: few
CDR3aa: CASGRMGGARYEQYF
CDR3nt: TGTGCCAGCGGACGGATGGGGGGCGCTCGCTACGAGCAGTACTTC

j_gene: TRBJ2-1
d_gene: TRBD2
v_gene: TRBV7-8
abundance: -
CDR3aa: CASSHKRDSYNEQFF
CDR3nt: TGTGCCAGCAGCCACAAGCGGGACTCCTACAATGAGCAGTTCTTC

j_gene: TRBJ2-7
d_gene: -
v_gene: TRBV5-1
abundance: many
CDR3aa: CASSLTVPSYEQYF
CDR3nt: TGCGCCAGCAGCCTGACAGTCCCTTCCTACGAGCAGTACTTC

j_gene: TRBJ1-4
d_gene: -
v_gene: TRBV5-1
abundance: few
CDR3aa: CASSLVAGGYRANEKLFF
CDR3nt: TGCGCCAGCAGCTTGGTGGCAGGTGGATATAGGGCTAATGAAAAACTGTTTTTT

j_gene: TRBJ2-1
d_gene: -
v_gene: TRBV6-5
abundance: few
CDR3aa: CASSPGQFNNEQFF
CDR3nt: TGTGCCTCAAGCCCCGGACAGTTTAACAATGAGCAGTTCTTC

j_gene: TRBJ2-1
d_gene: TRBD2
v_gene: TRBV5-5
abundance: few
CDR3aa: CASSLGLAGEPYNEQFF
CDR3nt: TGTGCCAGCAGCTTGGGGCTAGCGGGAGAGCCCTACAATGAGCAGTTCTTC

j_gene: TRBJ2-3
d_gene: -
v_gene: TRBV12-3/TRBV12-4
abundance: many
CDR3aa: CASSSLRRSTDTQYF
CDR3nt: TGTGCCAGCAGTTCCCTCCGGAGGAGCACAGATACGCAGTATTTT

j_gene: TRBJ2-1
d_gene: -
v_gene: TRBV6-2/TRBV6-3
abundance: -
CDR3aa: CASSRLAVPPYSEQFF
CDR3nt: TGTGCCAGCAGTAGGTTGGCGGTACCACCCTACAGCGAGCAGTTCTTC

j_gene: TRBJ2-3
d_gene: TRBD1
v_gene: TRBV4-3
abundance: -
CDR3aa: CASSQEQGPYTQYF
CDR3nt: TGCGCCAGCAGCCAAGAACAGGGGCCCTATACGCAGTATTTT

j_gene: TRBJ2-1
d_gene: -
v_gene: TRBV5-1
abundance: many
CDR3aa: CASSLEPANNEQFF
CDR3nt: TGCGCCAGCAGCTTGGAACCGGCAAACAATGAGCAGTTCTTC

j_gene: TRBJ2-3
d_gene: -
v_gene: TRBV7-8
abundance: many
CDR3aa: CASSLARETDTQYF
CDR3nt: TGTGCCAGCAGCTTAGCTAGGGAAACAGATACGCAGTATTTT

j_gene: TRBJ2-2
d_gene: -
v_gene: TRBV5-1
abundance: few
CDR3aa: CASSLGESRGELFF
CDR3nt: TGCGCCAGCAGCTTAGGGGAAAGTCGCGGGGAGCTGTTTTTT

j_gene: TRBJ2-3
d_gene: -
v_gene: TRBV5-1
abundance: -
CDR3aa: CASSSSGYNTDTQYF
CDR3nt: TGCGCCAGCAGCTCGAGCGGATACAACACAGATACGCAGTATTTT

j_gene: TRBJ2-6
d_gene: -
v_gene: TRBV7-2
abundance: -
CDR3aa: CASSLIQGANVLTF
CDR3nt: TGTGCCAGCAGCTTAATACAGGGGGCCAACGTCCTGACTTTC

j_gene: TRBJ2-6
d_gene: -
v_gene: TRBV5-1
abundance: -
CDR3aa: CASSLAGGPGANVLTF
CDR3nt: TGCGCCAGCAGCTTGGCCGGGGGCCCTGGGGCCAACGTCCTGACTTTC

j_gene: TRBJ2-7
d_gene: TRBD2
v_gene: TRBV5-1
abundance: -
CDR3aa: CASSLGRTSGGYEQYF
CDR3nt: TGCGCCAGCAGCTTGGGTAGGACTAGCGGGGGCTACGAGCAGTACTTC

j_gene: TRBJ1-2
d_gene: TRBD1
v_gene: TRBV5-1
abundance: many
CDR3aa: CASSPSQGLYGYTF
CDR3nt: TGCGCCAGCAGTCCCTCACAGGGGCTCTATGGCTACACCTTC

j_gene: TRBJ2-7
d_gene: -
v_gene: TRBV5-1
abundance: few
CDR3aa: CASRFSTGRGTYEQYF
CDR3nt: TGCGCCAGCAGGTTCTCCACAGGGAGGGGTACCTACGAGCAGTACTTC

j_gene: TRBJ1-1
d_gene: -
v_gene: TRBV6-1
abundance: -
CDR3aa: CASSVRGGTTEAFF
CDR3nt: TGTGCCAGCAGTGTTCGGGGGGGGACCACTGAAGCTTTCTTT

j_gene: TRBJ2-7
d_gene: -
v_gene: TRBV24-1
abundance: few
CDR3aa: CATSDGGYEQYF
CDR3nt: TGTGCCACCAGTGATGGCGGCTACGAGCAGTACTTC

j_gene: TRBJ2-3
d_gene: TRBD1
v_gene: TRBV5-1
abundance: few
CDR3aa: CASGETGSTDTQYF
CDR3nt: TGCGCCAGCGGGGAGACAGGGAGCACAGATACGCAGTATTTT

j_gene: TRBJ1-5
d_gene: -
v_gene: TRBV14
abundance: few
CDR3aa: CASSQGRRQPQHF
CDR3nt: TGTGCCAGCAGCCAGGGAAGACGTCAGCCCCAGCATTTT

j_gene: TRBJ1-1
d_gene: -
v_gene: TRBV5-5
abundance: -
CDR3aa: CASSSLSIKDTEAFF
CDR3nt: TGTGCCAGCAGCTCACTGAGTATTAAGGACACTGAAGCTTTCTTT

j_gene: TRBJ2-3
d_gene: -
v_gene: TRBV5-1
abundance: -
CDR3aa: CASSFSGRTDTQYF
CDR3nt: TGCGCCAGCAGCTTTAGCGGAAGAACAGATACGCAGTATTTT

j_gene: TRBJ2-5
d_gene: -
v_gene: TRBV20-1
abundance: many
CDR3aa: CSARVGRAQETQYF
CDR3nt: TGCAGTGCTAGAGTGGGTAGAGCTCAAGAGACCCAGTACTTC

j_gene: TRBJ1-1
d_gene: -
v_gene: TRBV12-3/TRBV12-4
abundance: few
CDR3aa: CASSHNTEAFF
CDR3nt: TGTGCCAGCAGCCACAACACTGAAGCTTTCTTT

j_gene: TRBJ2-5
d_gene: -
v_gene: TRBV29-1
abundance: -
CDR3aa: CSGKEAQETQYF
CDR3nt: TGCAGCGGGAAGGAAGCCCAAGAGACCCAGTACTTC